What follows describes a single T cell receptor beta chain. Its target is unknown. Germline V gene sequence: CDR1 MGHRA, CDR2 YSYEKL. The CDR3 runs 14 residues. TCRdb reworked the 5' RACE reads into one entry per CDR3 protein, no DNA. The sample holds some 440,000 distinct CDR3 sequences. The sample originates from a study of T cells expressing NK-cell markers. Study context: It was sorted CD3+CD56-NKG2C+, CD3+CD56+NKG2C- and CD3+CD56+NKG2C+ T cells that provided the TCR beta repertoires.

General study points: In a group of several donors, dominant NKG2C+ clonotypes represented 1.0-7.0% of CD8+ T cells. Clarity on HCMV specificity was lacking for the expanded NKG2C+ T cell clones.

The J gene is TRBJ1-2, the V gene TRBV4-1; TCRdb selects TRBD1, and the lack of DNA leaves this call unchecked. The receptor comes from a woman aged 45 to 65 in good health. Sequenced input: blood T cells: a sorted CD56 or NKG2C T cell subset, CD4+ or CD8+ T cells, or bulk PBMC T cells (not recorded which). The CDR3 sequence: CASSPLDRDRGYTF.